A single T cell receptor beta chain is shown here with its context. The sample comes from a study of CD8 T cells in ankylosing spondylitis. The CDR3 spans 14 residues. V dropped 10 bases and J dropped 3 bases, with 19 bases sitting between them. The V gene's germline CDR1 is SGHTA and CDR2 FQGNSA. TCRdb ran MiXCR on the 5' RACE reads and lists one entry per CDR3 protein. The sample includes 200,000 to 250,000 distinct CDR3 sequences, over 9.5% of them seen just once. This sequence originates from a male donor with ankylosing spondylitis or in good health (not recorded which). Input material: blood, either unsorted or a sorted T cell fraction (not recorded which). The chain carries TRBV7-2 and TRBJ2-7, with D possibly matching TRBD1 (6 bases). The CDR3 DNA sequence: TGTGCCACCGCCACCGGGACATGGAACTACGAGCAGTACTTC. Its translation: CATATGTWNYEQYF.